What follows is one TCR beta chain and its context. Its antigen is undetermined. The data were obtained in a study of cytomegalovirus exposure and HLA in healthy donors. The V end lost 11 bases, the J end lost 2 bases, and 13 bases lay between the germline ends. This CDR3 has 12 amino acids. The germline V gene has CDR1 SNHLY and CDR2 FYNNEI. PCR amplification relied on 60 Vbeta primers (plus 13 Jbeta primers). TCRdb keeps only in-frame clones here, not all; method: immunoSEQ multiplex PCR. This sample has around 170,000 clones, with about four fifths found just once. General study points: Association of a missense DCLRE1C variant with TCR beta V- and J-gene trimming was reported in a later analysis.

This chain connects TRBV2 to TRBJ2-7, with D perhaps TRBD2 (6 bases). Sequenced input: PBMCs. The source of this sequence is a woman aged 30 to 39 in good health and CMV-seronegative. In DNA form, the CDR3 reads TGTGCCGGCCGACGCGGGGCCTACGAGCAGTACTTC. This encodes CAGRRGAYEQYF.